This T cell receptor (beta chain) was documented in a study of blood T cell repertoires in COVID-19. On the study more broadly: Acute and convalescent COVID-19 specimens originated in the United States, Italy and Spain. T cells, B-cell-depleted T cells, or PBMCs supplied cDNA or gDNA.

The CDR3 contains 17 residues. V dropped 4 bases and J dropped 2 bases, with 20 bases sitting between them. Germline V gene data show CDR1 as MGHDK and CDR2 as SYGVNS. The authors' processing: Amplifying reference gene primers gave estimates of nucleated cell counts. TCRdb's table, derived via immunoSEQ multiplex PCR, lists solely in-frame clones and lacks some. From that table come the V and J calls and clone size; the DNA was used to work out D and trimming. The data hold 65,000 to 80,000 clones, with 88% observed a single time. This clone was seen a single time. Sequenced: peripheral blood. V is TRBV25-1 and J is TRBJ2-5; a possible D gene is TRBD1 (5 bases). This clonotype was sampled from a man between 65 and 85 years old with active or convalescent COVID-19. CDR3 nucleotide sequence: TGTGCCAGCAGTGGCCTAGTGACGTACAGGAGACAAGAGACCCAGTACTTC. Translated, it gives CASSGLVTYRRQETQYF.